The 13 T cell receptor beta chains in this list originate from one sample, sequenced in a study of control samples from healthy donors and cancer patients. Only in-frame clones appear in the TCRdb table, and some are missing; sequencing was by immunoSEQ multiplex PCR. The table records under 150,000 clones, around 93% of them present only once. Sequencing was carried out using PBMCs. The receptors come from a middle-aged man with head and neck cancer.

The chain is built from TRBV30 and TRBJ1-2; TRBD1 aligns across 7 bases. The CDR3 extends over 13 amino acids. Germline assignment: CDR1 GTSNPN and CDR2 SVGIG (reference sequence). After removal of 0 bases from V and 7 bases from J, the junction contained 5 bases not matched to a gene. The CDR3 region is CAWSVQGTGGYTF. CDR3 nucleotides: TGTGCCTGGAGTGTACAGGGGACGGGTGGCTACACCTTC.

V gene TRBV3-1 (or the pseudogene TRBV3-2) combines with J gene TRBJ2-4; the match to TRBD2 covers 9 bases. V shed 4 bases and J 5 bases; nucleotides not matched to a gene: 12. Germline assignment: CDR1 LGHDT and CDR2 YNNKEL (reference sequence). The CDR3 totals 17 residues. This CDR3 reads CASSPTFSGGGQNIQYF. The DNA for the CDR3 is TGTGCCAGCAGCCCGACCTTTAGCGGGGGTGGCCAAAACATTCAGTACTTC.

This chain joins TRBV4-2 and TRBJ2-1, with a tentative D call TRBD2 (6 bases). V was clipped by 3 bases and J by 8 bases, with 17 bases between them. The germline gives CDR1 LGHNA, CDR2 YNFKEQ. The CDR3 sequence is 15 residues long. CDR3 coding DNA: TGTGCCAGCAGCCACCTCGGGGGACGGAGCCATGAGCAGTTCTTC. This codes for CASSHLGGRSHEQFF.

The rearrangement uses TRBV25-1 and TRBJ1-2; the D gene is possibly TRBD1 (5 bases). Germline V gene lookup returns CDR1 MGHDK and CDR2 SYGVNS. Trimming took off 3 bases at V and 4 bases at J, with 18 bases between the two ends. CDR3 size: 16 residues. CDR3 sequence (DNA): TGTGCCAGCAGTGACCCTACAGGACATTCCATCTATGGCTACACCTTC. Encoded protein: CASSDPTGHSIYGYTF.

The CDR3 DNA follows: TGTGCCAGCAGCCGGGGCACAGGGACAGGGGCCGCAACTAATGAAAAACTGTTTTTT. It is translated as CASSRGTGTGAATNEKLFF. The chain is built from TRBV4-2 and TRBJ1-4; 10 bases map to TRBD1. The V and J ends lost 4 bases and 0 bases, in that order; junction bases with no gene match: 11. Germline V CDR1 and CDR2: LGHNA, YNFKEQ. The CDR3 has 19 residues.

The chain carries TRBV5-1 and TRBJ1-6; D is possibly TRBD1 (6 bases). The CDR3 contains 15 residues. V was clipped by 4 bases and J by 7 bases, with 15 bases between them. Per germline, CDR1 SGHRS and CDR2 YFSETQ. The CDR3: CASSLARTENSPLHF. CDR3 coding DNA: TGCGCCAGCAGCCTCGCCCGGACAGAGAATTCACCCCTCCACTTT.

This chain uses TRBV11-2 with TRBJ1-1; D possibly corresponds to TRBD1 (6 bases). Trimming took 1 base from V and 4 from J, leaving 13 bases between them. This CDR3 comprises 15 residues. Per the germline V gene, CDR1 is SGHAT and CDR2 is FQNNGV. CDR3 protein: CASSLAHTRGTEAFF. CDR3 coding DNA: TGTGCCAGCAGCTTAGCGCACACCAGGGGCACTGAAGCTTTCTTT.

The rearrangement uses TRBV11-3 and TRBJ1-6; possibly TRBD1 for D (6 bases). The CDR3 has 14 residues. From germline, CDR1 is SGHNT and CDR2 YENEEA. V was trimmed by 2 bases and J by 5 bases, leaving 7 bases between them. The CDR3 nucleotides are TGTGCCAGCAGCTTAAGGGGGAATAATTCACCCCTCCACTTT. It yields the protein CASSLRGNNSPLHF. The whole variable domain, remainder taken from reference TRBV11-3 and TRBJ1-6, is EAGVVQSPRYKIIEKKQPVAFWCNPISGHNTLYWYLQNLGQGPELLIRYENEEAVDDSQLPKDRFSAERLKGVDSTLKIQPAELGDSAVYLCASSLRGNNSPLHFGNGTRLTVT.

The CDR3 here is CASSNVWTGTYEQYF. The CDR3, as DNA: TGTGCCAGCAGCAATGTGTGGACAGGGACTTACGAGCAGTACTTC. This chain uses TRBV5-8 with TRBJ2-7, with TRBD1 identical over 8 bases. Trimming removed 4 bases from V and 4 bases from J; junction bases left unmatched: 10. CDR1 is SGHTS and CDR2 is YDEGEE in the germline V gene. The CDR3 length is 15 residues.

The V call is TRBV4-2, the J call TRBJ1-2; possibly TRBD1 for D (6 bases). The CDR3 consists of 16 residues. Germline-derived CDR1 and CDR2 are LGHNA and YNFKEQ. Trimming cost V 0 bases and J 4 bases, with 15 bases left between them. This chain's CDR3 is CASSQDLGGPGYGYTF. In DNA form, the CDR3 reads TGTGCCAGCAGCCAAGATCTGGGGGGGCCGGGCTATGGCTACACCTTC.

The rearrangement joins TRBV7-2 to TRBJ2-7; weak D call: TRBD2 (5 bases). V lost 1 base and J lost 1, with 17 bases in between. Germline values: CDR1 SGHTA, CDR2 FQGNSA. This CDR3 is built from 17 residues. The DNA of the CDR3 is TGTGCCAGCAGCTTAGGACTAAATAGCGCCAGATCCTACGAGCAGTACTTC. This encodes CASSLGLNSARSYEQYF.

The genes are TRBV5-1 and TRBJ2-3, with TRBD1 as a possible D gene (5 bases). CDR3 length: 14 residues. Germline CDR1 reads SGHRS; CDR2 reads YFSETQ. The V and J ends lost 1 base and 1 base respectively, with 7 bases between them. The CDR3 nucleotides are TGCGCCAGCAGCTTGAAAGGGGGCACAGATACGCAGTATTTT. It translates to CASSLKGGTDTQYF. The full variable domain, its missing parts supplied by reference TRBV5-1 and TRBJ2-3, is KAGVTQTPRYLIKTRGQQVTLSCSPISGHRSVSWYQQTPGQGLQFLFEYFSETQRNKGNFPGRFSGRQFSNSRSEMNVSTLELGDSALYLCASSLKGGTDTQYFGPGTRLTVL.

This sequence joins TRBV5-5 and TRBJ1-5; maybe TRBD1 (5 bases). The germline gives CDR1 SGHKS, CDR2 YYEKEE (reference sequence). This CDR3 is built from 16 residues. V shed 3 bases and J shed 6 bases, with 19 bases lying between them. CDR3 residues: CASSWAPRDRGQPQHF. The CDR3 bases are TGTGCCAGCAGCTGGGCGCCGAGGGACCGTGGTCAGCCCCAGCATTTT.